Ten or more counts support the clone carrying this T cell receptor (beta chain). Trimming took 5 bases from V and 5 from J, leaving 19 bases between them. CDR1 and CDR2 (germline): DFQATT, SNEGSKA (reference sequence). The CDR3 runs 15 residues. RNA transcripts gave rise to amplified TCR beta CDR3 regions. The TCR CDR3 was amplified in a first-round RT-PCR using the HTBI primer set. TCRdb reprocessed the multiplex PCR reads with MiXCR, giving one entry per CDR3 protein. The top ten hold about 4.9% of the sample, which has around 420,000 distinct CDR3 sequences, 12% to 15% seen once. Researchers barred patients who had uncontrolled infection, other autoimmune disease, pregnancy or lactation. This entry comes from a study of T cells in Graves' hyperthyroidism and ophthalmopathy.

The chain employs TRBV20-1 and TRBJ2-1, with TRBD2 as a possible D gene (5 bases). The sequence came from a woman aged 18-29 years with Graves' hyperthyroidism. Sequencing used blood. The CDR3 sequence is CSAQWRVQFHNEQFF. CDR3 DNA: TGCAGTGCTCAGTGGCGGGTACAGTTCCACAATGAGCAGTTCTTC.